Each of the 12 T cell receptor beta chains below was sequenced from the same sample in a study of STAT5B mutations in CD4+ large granular lymphocyte leukemia. Sequencing was performed with immunoSEQ multiplex PCR; in TCRdb, only in-frame clones are kept and a portion is missing. The table shows 35,000 or so clones, with roughly 85% occurring only once. The sample taken for sequencing was CD4+ T cells from blood buffy coats. The receptors here all came from a human donor in good health.

This clone came up a few times. This rearrangement joins TRBV29-1 to TRBJ1-1; D is possibly TRBD1 (6 bases). The CDR3 totals 13 residues. Germline assignment: CDR1 SQVTM and CDR2 ANQGSEA. V lost 6 bases and J lost 4, with 15 bases in between. Written as DNA, the CDR3 is TGCAGCGTACAGGGTCTGCGGGGCACTGAAGCTTTCTTT. It codes for CSVQGLRGTEAFF.

This chain links TRBV29-1 with TRBJ2-7; maybe TRBD2 (5 bases). The CDR3 consists of 12 residues. Germline V gene lookup returns CDR1 SQVTM and CDR2 ANQGSEA. The V and J ends lost 3 bases and 5 bases respectively, with 11 bases between them. Written as DNA, the CDR3 is TGCAGCGTTGACACTAGTCGTAACGAGCAGTACTTC. Translation: CSVDTSRNEQYF.

The chain is built from TRBV9 and TRBJ2-7, with TRBD1 identical over 7 bases. This CDR3 has 14 residues. V was pared by 3 bases and J by 2 bases, with 5 bases of the junction left unmatched. Germline values: CDR1 SGDLS, CDR2 YYNGEE. CDR3 protein: CASSARDRAYEQYF. CDR3 bases: TGTGCCAGCAGCGCGAGGGACAGAGCCTACGAGCAGTACTTC.

This chain uses TRBV6-5 with TRBJ2-7, with TRBD2 identical over 8 bases. Looked up from germline, CDR1 is MNHEY and CDR2 is SVGAGI. This CDR3 comprises 15 residues. J gave up 1 base and V 0 bases, and 2 bases lay outside the gene matches. The CDR3 here is CASSYSKRGSYEQYF. CDR3 nucleotide sequence: TGTGCCAGCAGTTACTCGAAGCGGGGGTCCTACGAGCAGTACTTC.

The V gene is TRBV27, the J gene TRBJ2-5; D might be TRBD1 or TRBD2, each matching 6 bases. V lost 5 bases and J lost 6, with 25 bases in between. Germline V CDR1 and CDR2: MNHEY, SMNVEV (reference sequence). This CDR3 has 17 amino acids. The CDR3 region is CASSAEGGAKPRKTQYF. In DNA, the CDR3 is TGTGCCAGCAGTGCGGAGGGGGGCGCTAAGCCAAGGAAGACCCAGTACTTC.

DNA for the CDR3: TGTGCCAGCAGCTTGGGGGGACTAGCGGGAGTAGAGACCCAGTACTTC. Its protein product is CASSLGGLAGVETQYF. J is TRBJ2-5 and V is TRBV5-5; 14 positions agree with TRBD2. Germline CDR1 is SGHKS and CDR2 is YYEKEE (reference sequence). This CDR3 is built from 16 residues. V dropped 0 bases and J dropped 4; count of bases not matched to a gene: 2.

The rearrangement links TRBV28 to TRBJ1-1, with D unresolved. CDR1 MDHEN and CDR2 SYDVKM come from the germline V gene. The CDR3 covers 15 residues. Trimming took off 6 bases at V and 1 base at J, with 15 bases between the two ends. Here the CDR3 DNA reads TGTGCCAGCAGCCCCATCGAGCAGAAGAACACTGAAGCTTTCTTT. Protein product: CASSPIEQKNTEAFF.

The CDR3 loop is CASSLSLAGNEQFF. CDR3 DNA sequence: TGTGCCAGCAGCTTAAGTCTAGCAGGCAATGAGCAGTTCTTC. V and J are TRBV7-2 and TRBJ2-1; D might be TRBD2 (5 bases). The CDR3 totals 14 residues. V dropped 2 bases and J dropped 6 bases, with 11 bases sitting between them. Germline CDR1 and CDR2: SGHTA and FQGNSA. Looking up the rest from reference TRBV7-2 and TRBJ2-1 gives the full variable domain: GAGVSQSPSNKVTEKGKDVELRCDPISGHTALYWYRQSLGQGLEFLIYFQGNSAPDKSGLPSDRFSAERTGGSVSTLTIQRTQQEDSAVYLCASSLSLAGNEQFFGPGTRLTVL.

The chain combines TRBV28 with TRBJ1-4; no clear D gene. Germline V lookup: CDR1 MDHEN, CDR2 SYDVKM. The CDR3 is 15 residues long. V lost 3 bases to trimming and J lost 1 base, with 9 bases between them. The CDR3 DNA sequence: TGTGCCAGCAGTTTGGCAGACGGAACTAATGAAAAACTGTTTTTT. As protein: CASSLADGTNEKLFF.

J is TRBJ1-1 and V is TRBV28; D remains ambiguous. The germline gives CDR1 MDHEN, CDR2 SYDVKM. V lost 5 bases, J lost 4 bases, and 8 bases lay in between. The CDR3 is 12 amino acids. CDR3 sequence reads: CASSLQGTEAFF. As DNA, the CDR3 is TGTGCCAGCAGTCTACAAGGCACTGAAGCTTTCTTT.

The V gene is TRBV19, the J gene TRBJ2-5, with D perhaps matching TRBD2 (6 bases). The V gene lost 6 bases and the J gene lost 4 bases, with 12 bases spanning the gap. This CDR3 contains 13 residues. Germline V CDR1 and CDR2: LNHDA, SQIVND (reference sequence). DNA for the CDR3: TGTGCCAGTAGGGGGACTTCGGCAGAGACCCAGTACTTC. Translating gives CASRGTSAETQYF.

V gene TRBV7-9 combines with J gene TRBJ2-3, with D perhaps matching TRBD2 (6 bases). V lost 2 bases to trimming and J lost 2 bases, with 8 bases between them. The CDR3 has 14 amino acids. The germline gives CDR1 SEHNR, CDR2 FQNEAQ (reference sequence). The CDR3 reads CASSLSGDTDTQYF. The CDR3 DNA is TGTGCCAGCAGCTTATCGGGAGACACAGATACGCAGTATTTT.